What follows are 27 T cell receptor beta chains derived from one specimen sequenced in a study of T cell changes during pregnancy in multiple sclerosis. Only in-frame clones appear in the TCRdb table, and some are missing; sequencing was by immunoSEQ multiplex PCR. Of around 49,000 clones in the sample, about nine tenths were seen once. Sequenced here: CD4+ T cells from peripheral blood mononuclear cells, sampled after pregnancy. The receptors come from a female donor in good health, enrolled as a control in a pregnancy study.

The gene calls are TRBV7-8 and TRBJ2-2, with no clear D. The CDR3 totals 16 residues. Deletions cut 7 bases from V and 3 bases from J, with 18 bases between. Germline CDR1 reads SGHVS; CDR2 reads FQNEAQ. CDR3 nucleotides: TGTGCCAGCAAACTGCCTAGAAGAATGGACACCGGGGAGCTGTTTTTT. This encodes CASKLPRRMDTGELFF.

Here the CDR3 DNA reads TGTGCCAGCAGTAACAGGGTTCAGGGTCAGCCCCAGCATTTT. Translating gives CASSNRVQGQPQHF. The J gene is TRBJ1-5, the V gene TRBV6-1, with D maybe TRBD1 (6 bases). Between the trimmed V and J ends, which lost 5 bases and 6 bases, there was a span of 14 bases. The CDR3 is 14 amino acids. Germline CDR1 MNHNS, CDR2 SASEGT.

This CDR3 reads CASSFQNTEAFF. CDR3 nucleotides: TGTGCCAGCAGCTTTCAGAACACTGAAGCTTTCTTT. V gene TRBV11-2 combines with J gene TRBJ1-1; D not certain. Germline CDR1 and CDR2: SGHAT and FQNNGV. With 3 bases removed from V and 1 base from J, the gap between germline ends came to 3 bases. The CDR3 is 12 amino acids.

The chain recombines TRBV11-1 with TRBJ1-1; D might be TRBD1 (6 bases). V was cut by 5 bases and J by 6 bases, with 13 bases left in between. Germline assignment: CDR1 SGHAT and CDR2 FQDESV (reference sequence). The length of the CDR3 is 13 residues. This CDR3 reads CASSPGVSPEAFF. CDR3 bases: TGTGCCAGCAGCCCAGGGGTTAGCCCTGAAGCTTTCTTT. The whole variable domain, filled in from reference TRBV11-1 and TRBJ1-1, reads EAEVAQSPRYKITEKSQAVAFWCDPISGHATLYWYRQILGQGPELLVQFQDESVVDDSQLPKDRFSAERLKGVDSTLKIQPAELGDSAMYLCASSPGVSPEAFFGQGTRLTVV.

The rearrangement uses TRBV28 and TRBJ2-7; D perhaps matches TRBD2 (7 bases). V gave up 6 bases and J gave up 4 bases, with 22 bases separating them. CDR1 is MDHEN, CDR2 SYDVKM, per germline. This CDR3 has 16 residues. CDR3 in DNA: TGTGCCAGCAGAAACTGGGGGGGGCGGGCTTCGTACGAGCAGTACTTC. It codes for CASRNWGGRASYEQYF.

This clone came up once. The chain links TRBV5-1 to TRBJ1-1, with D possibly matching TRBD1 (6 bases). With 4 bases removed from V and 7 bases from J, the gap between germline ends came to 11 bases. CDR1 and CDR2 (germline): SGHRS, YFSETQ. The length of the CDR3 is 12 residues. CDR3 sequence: CASSRTVGEAFF. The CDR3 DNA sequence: TGCGCCAGCAGCAGGACAGTCGGTGAAGCTTTCTTT.

DNA for the CDR3: TGTGCCAGCATAAGACTTGGTAGCGGGGGTTACAATGAGCAGTTCTTC. It yields the protein CASIRLGSGGYNEQFF. The gene calls are TRBV9 and TRBJ2-1; TRBD2 aligns across 9 bases. The V gene end was trimmed by 6 bases and the J gene end by 4 bases; junction bases not matched to a gene: 11. The CDR3 contains 16 residues. The germline V gene encodes CDR1 SGDLS and CDR2 YYNGEE.

CDR3 DNA: TGCGCCAGCAGCTTAGGGACAGCTTACAATGAGCAGTTCTTC. Its protein is CASSLGTAYNEQFF. This chain connects TRBV5-1 to TRBJ2-1; 7 nucleotides line up with TRBD1. Germline CDR1 reads SGHRS; CDR2 reads YFSETQ. J gave up 4 bases and V 2 bases, and 3 bases lay outside the gene matches. This CDR3 comprises 14 residues.

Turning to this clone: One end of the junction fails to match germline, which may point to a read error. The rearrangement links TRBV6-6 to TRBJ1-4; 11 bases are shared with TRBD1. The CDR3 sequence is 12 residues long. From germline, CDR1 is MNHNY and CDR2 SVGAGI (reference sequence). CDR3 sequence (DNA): TGTGCCAGCAGTCAAACCTGGGACAGGGGGGGTTTT. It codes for CASSQTWDRGGF.

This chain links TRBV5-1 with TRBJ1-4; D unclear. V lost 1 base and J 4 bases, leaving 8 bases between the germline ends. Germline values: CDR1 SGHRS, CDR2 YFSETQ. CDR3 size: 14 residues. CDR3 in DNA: TGCGCCAGCAGCTTGAGAGGGATTAATGAAAAACTGTTTTTT. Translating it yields CASSLRGINEKLFF.

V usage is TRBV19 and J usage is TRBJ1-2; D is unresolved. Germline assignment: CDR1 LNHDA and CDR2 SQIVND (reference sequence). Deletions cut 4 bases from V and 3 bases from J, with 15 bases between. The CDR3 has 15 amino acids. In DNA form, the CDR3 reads TGTGCCAGTAGTACCCGGGGAGGGTTGGACTATGGCTACACCTTC. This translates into CASSTRGGLDYGYTF.

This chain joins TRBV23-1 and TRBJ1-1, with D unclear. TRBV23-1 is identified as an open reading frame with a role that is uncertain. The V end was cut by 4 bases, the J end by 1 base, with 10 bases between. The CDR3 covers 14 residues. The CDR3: CASSLIAGNTEAFF. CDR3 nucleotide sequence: TGCGCCAGCAGTCTGATCGCAGGGAACACTGAAGCTTTCTTT.

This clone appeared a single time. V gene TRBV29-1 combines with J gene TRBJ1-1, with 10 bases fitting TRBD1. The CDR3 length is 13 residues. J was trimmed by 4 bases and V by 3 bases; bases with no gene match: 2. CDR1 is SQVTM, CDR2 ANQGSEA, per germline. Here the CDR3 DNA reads TGCAGCGTTGACCGGACAGGGGGCACTGAAGCTTTCTTT. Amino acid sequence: CSVDRTGGTEAFF.

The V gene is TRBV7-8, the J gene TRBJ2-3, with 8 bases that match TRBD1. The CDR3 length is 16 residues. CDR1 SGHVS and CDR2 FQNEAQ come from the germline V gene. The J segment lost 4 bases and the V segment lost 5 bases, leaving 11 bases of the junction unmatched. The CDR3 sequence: CASSQNPRGHPDTQYF. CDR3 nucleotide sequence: TGTGCCAGCAGCCAAAACCCCAGGGGGCACCCAGATACGCAGTATTTT. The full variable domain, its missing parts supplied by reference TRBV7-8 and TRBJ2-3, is GAGVSQSPRYKVAKRGQDVALRCDPISGHVSLFWYQQALGQGPEFLTYFQNEAQLDKSGLPSDRFFAERPEGSVSTLKIQRTQQEDSAVYLCASSQNPRGHPDTQYFGPGTRLTVL.

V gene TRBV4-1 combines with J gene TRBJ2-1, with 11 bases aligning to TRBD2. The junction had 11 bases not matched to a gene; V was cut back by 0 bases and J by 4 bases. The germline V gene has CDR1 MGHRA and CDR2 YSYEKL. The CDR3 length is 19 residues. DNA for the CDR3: TGCGCCAGCAGCCAAGAAGTCGCTCCTAGCGGGAGGAGATACAATGAGCAGTTCTTC. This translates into CASSQEVAPSGRRYNEQFF.

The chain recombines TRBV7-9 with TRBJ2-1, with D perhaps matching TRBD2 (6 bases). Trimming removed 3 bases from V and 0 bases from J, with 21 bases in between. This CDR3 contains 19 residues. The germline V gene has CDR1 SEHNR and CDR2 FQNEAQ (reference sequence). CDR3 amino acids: CASSLRPSASLGSYNEQFF. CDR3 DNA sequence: TGTGCCAGCAGCTTGCGACCTAGCGCCTCACTAGGCTCCTACAATGAGCAGTTCTTC.

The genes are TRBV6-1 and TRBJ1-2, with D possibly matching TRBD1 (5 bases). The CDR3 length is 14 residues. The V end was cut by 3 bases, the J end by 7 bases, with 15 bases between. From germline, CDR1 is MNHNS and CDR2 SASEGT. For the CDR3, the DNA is TGTGCCAGCAGTGATACGGGGGACTGGAGTGGCTACACCTTC. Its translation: CASSDTGDWSGYTF.

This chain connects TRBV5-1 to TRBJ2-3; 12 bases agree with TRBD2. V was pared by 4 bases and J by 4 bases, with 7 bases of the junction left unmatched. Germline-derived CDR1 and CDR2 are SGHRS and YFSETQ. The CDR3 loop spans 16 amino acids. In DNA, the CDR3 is TGCGCCAGCAGCACCCGACTAGCGGGGGAATCAGATACGCAGTATTTT. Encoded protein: CASSTRLAGESDTQYF.

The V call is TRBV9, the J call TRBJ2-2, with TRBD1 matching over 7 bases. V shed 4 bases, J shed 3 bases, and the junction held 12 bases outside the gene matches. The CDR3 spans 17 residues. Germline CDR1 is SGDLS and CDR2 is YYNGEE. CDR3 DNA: TGTGCCAGCAGCCCTCGCGAGGGAACAGGGGACACCGGGGAGCTGTTTTTT. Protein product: CASSPREGTGDTGELFF. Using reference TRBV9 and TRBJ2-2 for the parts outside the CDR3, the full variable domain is DSGVTQTPKHLITATGQRVTLRCSPRSGDLSVYWYQQSLDQGLQFLIQYYNGEERAKGNILERFSAQQFPDLHSELNLSSLELGDSALYFCASSPREGTGDTGELFFGEGSRLTVL.

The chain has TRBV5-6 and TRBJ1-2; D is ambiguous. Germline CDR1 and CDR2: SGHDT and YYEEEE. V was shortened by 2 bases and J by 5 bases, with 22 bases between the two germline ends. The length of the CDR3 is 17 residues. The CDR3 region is CASSLAPGQQRSYGYTF. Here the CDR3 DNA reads TGTGCCAGCAGCTTAGCCCCGGGCCAACAGCGGAGTTATGGCTACACCTTC.

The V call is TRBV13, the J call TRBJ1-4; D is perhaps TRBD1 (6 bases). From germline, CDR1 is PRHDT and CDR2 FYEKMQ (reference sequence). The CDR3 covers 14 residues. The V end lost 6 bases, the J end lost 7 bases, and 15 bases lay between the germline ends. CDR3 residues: CASSSGVGSEKLFF. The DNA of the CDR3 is TGTGCCAGCAGTTCAGGGGTGGGGAGTGAAAAACTGTTTTTT.

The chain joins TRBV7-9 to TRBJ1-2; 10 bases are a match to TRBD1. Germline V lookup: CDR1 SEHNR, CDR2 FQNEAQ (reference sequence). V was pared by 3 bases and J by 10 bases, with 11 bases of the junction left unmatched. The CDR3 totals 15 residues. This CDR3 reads CASSFRDRGFSVYTF. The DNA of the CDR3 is TGTGCCAGCAGCTTCCGGGACAGGGGTTTTTCTGTCTACACCTTC.

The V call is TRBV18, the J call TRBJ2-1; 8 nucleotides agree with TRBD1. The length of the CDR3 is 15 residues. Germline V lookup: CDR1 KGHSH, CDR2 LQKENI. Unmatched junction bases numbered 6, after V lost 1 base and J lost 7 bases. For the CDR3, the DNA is TGTGCCAGCTCACCACTGACAGGGGAAGTGAATGAGCAGTTCTTC. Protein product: CASSPLTGEVNEQFF.

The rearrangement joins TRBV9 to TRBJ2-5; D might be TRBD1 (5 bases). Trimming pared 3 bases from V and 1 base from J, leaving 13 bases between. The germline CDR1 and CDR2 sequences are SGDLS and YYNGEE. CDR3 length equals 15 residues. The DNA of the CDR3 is TGTGCCAGCAGCGGACTTCAAGGGGCCCAAGAGACCCAGTACTTC. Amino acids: CASSGLQGAQETQYF.

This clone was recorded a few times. CDR3 bases: TGTGCCAGCTCACCAATGGAGGGTTCTGAAGCTTTCTTT. It codes for CASSPMEGSEAFF. The rearrangement links TRBV18 to TRBJ1-1; D ambiguous. The CDR3 has 13 amino acids. Trimming took off 2 bases at V and 6 bases at J, with 10 bases between the two ends. The V gene's germline CDR1 is KGHSH and CDR2 LQKENI.

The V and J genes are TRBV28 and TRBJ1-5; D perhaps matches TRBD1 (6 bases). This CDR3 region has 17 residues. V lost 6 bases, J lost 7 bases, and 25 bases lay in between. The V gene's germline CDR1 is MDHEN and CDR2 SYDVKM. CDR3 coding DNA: TGTGCCAGCAGCACCAGCGGTGTGATGGGGGCCCTACAGCCCCAGCATTTT. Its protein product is CASSTSGVMGALQPQHF.

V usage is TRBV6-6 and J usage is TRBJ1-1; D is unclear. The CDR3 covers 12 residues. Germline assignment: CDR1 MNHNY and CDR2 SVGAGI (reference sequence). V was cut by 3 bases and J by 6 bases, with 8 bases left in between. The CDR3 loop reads CASSYSGSEAFF. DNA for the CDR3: TGTGCCAGCAGTTATTCAGGTTCTGAAGCTTTCTTT.